This record looks at one TCR beta chain sequence and its context. Its antigen is still unknown. Sequencing was performed with immunoSEQ multiplex PCR; in TCRdb, only in-frame clones are kept and a portion is missing. The sample has tens of thousands of clones; roughly 78% are singletons. This entry is derived from a study of radiotherapy plus CTLA-4 blockade in lung cancer. Whole-study findings and limits: Clones of tumor-derived TCRs expanded in blood after radiotherapy plus ipilimumab. Response, reportedly, was best predicted by interferon-beta along with early blood T cell clone dynamics.

V was trimmed by 6 bases and J by 0 bases, leaving 14 bases between them. CDR3 length: 15 residues. Germline V lookup: CDR1 MDHEN, CDR2 SYDVKM. This sequence was found in a human donor with non-small cell lung cancer that progressed on radiotherapy plus ipilimumab. The sequenced sample was peripheral blood, obtained from a patient treated with radiotherapy plus ipilimumab. The chain recombines TRBV28 with TRBJ1-2; tentatively, D is TRBD1 (6 bases). The CDR3 bases are TGTGCCAGCAGCCGGGGGCAATCATCTAACTATGGCTACACCTTC. Translated, it gives CASSRGQSSNYGYTF.